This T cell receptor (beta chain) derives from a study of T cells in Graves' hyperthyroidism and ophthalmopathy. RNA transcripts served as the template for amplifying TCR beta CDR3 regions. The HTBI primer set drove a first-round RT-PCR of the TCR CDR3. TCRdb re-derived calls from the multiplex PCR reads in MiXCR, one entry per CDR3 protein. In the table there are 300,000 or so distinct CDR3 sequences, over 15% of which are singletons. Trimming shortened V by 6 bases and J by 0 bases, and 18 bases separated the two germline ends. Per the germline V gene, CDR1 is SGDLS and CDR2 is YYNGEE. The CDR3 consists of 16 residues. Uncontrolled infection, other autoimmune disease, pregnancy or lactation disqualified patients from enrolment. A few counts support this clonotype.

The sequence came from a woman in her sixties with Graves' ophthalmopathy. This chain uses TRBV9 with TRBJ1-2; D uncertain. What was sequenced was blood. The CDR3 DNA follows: TGTGCCAGCACACCATATAGCGGGGATTCTAACTATGGCTACACCTTC. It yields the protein CASTPYSGDSNYGYTF.